These 18 T cell receptor delta chains came from one sample sequenced in a study of gamma-delta T cells after stem cell transplantation (dated by TCRdb to the mid-2010s). Libraries were made using RT-PCR. TCRdb records Illumina MiSeq as the sequencer. TCRdb called clones anew from the public reads via CATT; matching DNA rows were later pooled. The sample data list 2,100 or so delta-chain clones, and approximately 32% of these were observed just once. In total, the top ten clones hold over 35% of the sample. The sequenced material came from gamma-delta T cells. The receptors derive from a human donor. It is not recorded whose cells these are; they may come from a transplant donor.

This clone came up a few times. Since a far larger clone is one base different, this is likely a read error. The chain uses TRDV2 and TRDJ1, with 9 bases identical to TRDD3. J was trimmed by 1 base and V by 5 bases; bases with no gene match: 19. CDR3 length equals 19 residues. In germline, CDR1 is GEAIGNYY, CDR2 EKD. The DNA of the CDR3 is TGTGCCTGTGGCTCCCCCTTTACTGGGGGAACCGGGGGCACCGATAAACTCATCTTT. This gives the protein CACGSPFTGGTGGTDKLIF.

This clone showed up just a few times. The gene calls are TRDV2 and TRDJ1; 9 nucleotides match TRDD3. The V and J ends lost 3 bases and 7 bases, in that order; junction bases with no gene match: 17. The CDR3 contains 17 residues. CDR1 and CDR2 (germline): GEAIGNYY, EKD. The CDR3 DNA follows: TGTGCCTGTGACTCCCTGGCGGGGGATACACGGGGAGGTAAACTCATCTTT. Its translation: CACDSLAGDTRGGKLIF.

There are a few counts of this clone. The TCRdb protein comes from a much larger clone and disagrees with this DNA's translation at residue 6, likely due to a read error; the protein given here is derived from the DNA. The chain is built from TRDV2 and TRDJ1; a possible D gene is TRDD3 (5 bases). The germline V gene encodes CDR1 GEAIGNYY and CDR2 EKD. The V and J ends lost 0 bases and 1 base respectively, with 11 bases between them. CDR3 length equals 15 residues. The CDR3 sequence is CACDTPVGSTDKLIF. The CDR3 DNA reads as TGTGCCTGTGACACCCCGGTGGGGAGCACCGATAAACTCATCTTT.

Regarding this clone: A junction boundary mismatches the germline segment, possibly from a read error. The rearrangement links TRDV2 to TRDJ3; TRDD3 aligns across 10 bases. The CDR3 has 23 residues. The germline V gene encodes CDR1 GEAIGNYY and CDR2 EKD. Here the CDR3 reads CACDPLGGDTQYNPPWDTRQMFF. The CDR3 DNA follows: TGTGCCTGTGACCCGCTGGGGGGGGATACGCAGTATAACCCGCCCTGGGACACCCGGCAGATGTTTTTC.

This clone was seen more than once but under ten times. One base separates it from a far larger clone, so it is likely a read error. The same CDR3 arises from other DNA sequences in this sample as well. The V gene is TRDV2, the J gene TRDJ1; the D gene is possibly TRDD3 (5 bases). This CDR3 is built from 18 residues. Germline CDR1 GEAIGNYY, CDR2 EKD. The V gene lost 0 bases and the J gene lost 0 bases, with 19 bases spanning the gap. This chain's CDR3 is CACDTAAGARKYTDKLIF. The CDR3 DNA reads as TGTGCCTGTGACACCGCCGCGGGGGCCCGCAAGTACACCGATAAACTCATCTTT.

This chain uses TRDV1 with TRDJ1, with TRDD3 matching 13 bases. Germline CDR1 and CDR2: TSWWSYY and QGS. The CDR3 contains 22 residues. The V gene end was trimmed by 5 bases and the J gene end by 0 bases; junction bases not matched to a gene: 21. CDR3 residues: CALGTKGRPFYWGIRNTDKLIF. For the CDR3, the DNA is TGTGCTCTTGGGACTAAGGGACGTCCCTTTTACTGGGGGATACGCAACACCGATAAACTCATCTTT.

This clone is medium-sized within its sample. The chain couples TRDV2 to TRDJ1; D not resolved. Germline V gene data show CDR1 as GEAIGNYY and CDR2 as EKD. This CDR3 comprises 17 residues. Trimming shortened V by 7 bases and J by 0 bases, and 23 bases separated the two germline ends. CDR3 DNA sequence: TGTGCCTGCAACGACATAACTAACGATCAGTACACCGATAAACTCATCTTT. It specifies CACNDITNDQYTDKLIF.

The rearrangement links TRDV2 to TRDJ1; D is possibly TRDD2 (5 bases). V was pared by 5 bases and J by 1 base, with 16 bases between. There are 15 residues in the CDR3. The germline V gene encodes CDR1 GEAIGNYY and CDR2 EKD. The CDR3 protein is CACVRLPGATDKLIF. The CDR3 coding sequence is TGTGCCTGTGTCCGTCTTCCAGGGGCCACCGATAAACTCATCTTT.

To note about this clone: Being one base from a much bigger clone, this may be a read error. V and J are TRDV2 and TRDJ1, with 10 bases fitting TRDD3. Germline CDR1 GEAIGNYY, CDR2 EKD. CDR3 length equals 19 residues. With V trimmed by 0 bases and J by 0 bases, 12 bases remained unmatched. The CDR3 DNA is TGTGCCTGTGACACCGTGGGTGGGGGATACCCTCCTTACACCGATAAACTCATCTTT. Protein sequence: CACDTVGGGYPPYTDKLIF.

A few counts support this clone. This is likely an artifact of a read error, given a far larger clone one base away. Other DNA sequences in this specimen translate into the identical CDR3. The chain carries TRDV2 and TRDJ1; 7 bases match TRDD3. Trimming at V came to 1 base and at J to 0 bases, leaving 10 bases not matched to a gene. The CDR3 runs to 17 residues. Looked up from germline, CDR1 is GEAIGNYY and CDR2 is EKD. CDR3 DNA: TGTGCCTGTGACACTGTACTTCTGGGGGCTAACACCGATAAACTCATCTTT. Translated: CACDTVLLGANTDKLIF.

About this clone: With only one base between it and a far larger clone, this is likely a read error. Additional DNA sequences in this sample encode the identical CDR3. The J gene is TRDJ1, the V gene TRDV2; D tentatively fits TRDD2 or TRDD3 (8 bases each). CDR3 length: 22 residues. V was trimmed by 0 bases and J by 0 bases, leaving 31 bases between them. Germline V gene sequence: CDR1 GEAIGNYY, CDR2 EKD. DNA of the CDR3: TGTGCCTGTGACACCCTTCCTACGGGGCCTGGGGGACCCCCGACCGACACCGATAAACTCATCTTT. This gives the protein CACDTLPTGPGGPPTDTDKLIF.

This clone was seen a few times. TCRdb's protein for this DNA is that of a much larger clone and differs from the translation at residue 9, likely a read error; the protein shown is the DNA translation. The J gene is TRDJ1, the V gene TRDV2, with D perhaps given as TRDD2 or TRDD3 (8 bases each). The CDR3 spans 22 residues. The V end lost 1 base, the J end lost 0 bases, and 32 bases lay between the germline ends. Germline-derived CDR1 and CDR2 are GEAIGNYY and EKD. The chain's CDR3 is CACDTLPTRPGGPPTDTDKLIF. The CDR3, as DNA: TGTGCCTGTGACACTCTTCCTACGAGGCCTGGGGGACCCCCGACCGACACCGATAAACTCATCTTT.

This chain joins TRDV2 and TRDJ2; TRDD2 matches 7 bases. This CDR3 comprises 19 residues. Germline V gene data show CDR1 as GEAIGNYY and CDR2 as EKD. The J segment lost 0 bases and the V segment lost 0 bases, leaving 12 bases of the junction unmatched. The CDR3 region is CACDTRPSFGLTLTAQLFF. Here the CDR3 DNA reads TGTGCCTGTGACACCCGGCCTTCCTTCGGCCTCACTTTGACAGCACAACTCTTCTTT.

In its sample, this clone was seen a few times. The same CDR3 is also encoded by other DNA sequences in this sample. This chain connects TRDV2 to TRDJ1; D might be TRDD3 (6 bases). Germline V gene data show CDR1 as GEAIGNYY and CDR2 as EKD. V was cut by 2 bases and J by 0 bases, with 18 bases left in between. The CDR3 length is 17 residues. The chain's CDR3 is CACDKLGTPSYTDKLIF. The CDR3, as DNA: TGTGCCTGTGACAAGCTGGGGACCCCTTCGTACACCGATAAACTCATCTTT.

This clone was seen a few times. The likely explanation is a read error, given a far larger clone one base away. The sample has other DNA sequences that encode this CDR3 too. This rearrangement joins TRDV2 to TRDJ1; D might be TRDD3 (5 bases). The CDR3 runs to 18 residues. Germline V gene lookup returns CDR1 GEAIGNYY and CDR2 EKD. The CDR3: CACDTAAGARKYTDKLIF. For the CDR3, the DNA is TGTGCCTGTGACACCGCCGCGGGGGCCCGTAAGTACACCGATAAACTCATTTTT.

Only a few counts were recorded for this clone. The protein given by TCRdb reflects a much larger clone and differs at residue 17 from this DNA's translation, likely from a read error; the protein shown is the DNA's translation. The chain joins TRDV2 to TRDJ1; 7 positions match TRDD3. Germline V lookup: CDR1 GEAIGNYY, CDR2 EKD. CDR3 length: 19 amino acids. This CDR3 reads CACDTVGGGPQAYTDKFIF. CDR3 bases: TGTGCCTGTGACACCGTGGGTGGGGGACCTCAGGCGTACACCGATAAATTCATCTTT.

The table lists this clone with a few counts. For this DNA, TCRdb reports the protein of a much larger clone, which diverges at residue 5, most likely from a read error; the protein presented here is translated directly from the DNA. This chain connects TRDV2 to TRDJ1, with 7 bases matching TRDD3. V lost 3 bases to trimming and J lost 0 bases; unmatched junction nucleotides: 18. CDR3 length: 19 residues. The V gene's germline CDR1 is GEAIGNYY and CDR2 EKD. The CDR3 is CACDAVGGGPQAYTDKLIF. DNA for the CDR3: TGTGCCTGTGACGCCGTGGGTGGGGGACCTCAGGCGTACACCGATAAACTCATCTTT.

Concerning this clone itself: TCRdb's protein, taken from a much larger clone, differs from this DNA's translation at residue 7, likely owing to a read error; the protein displayed comes from the DNA. V is TRDV2 and J is TRDJ3, with a weak D call TRDD3 (6 bases). The germline V and J ends were trimmed by 0 bases and 0 bases, with 11 bases remaining between them. Germline V gene sequence: CDR1 GEAIGNYY, CDR2 EKD. The CDR3 runs to 18 residues. The CDR3 region is CACDTGRDSSWDTRQMFF. The CDR3 DNA sequence: TGTGCCTGTGACACCGGCCGGGATAGCTCCTGGGACACCCGACAGATGTTTTTC.